A selection of T cell receptor beta chains follows, all from one sample in a study of control samples from healthy donors and cancer patients. Assay used: immunoSEQ multiplex PCR; TCRdb lists only in-frame clones, some missing. The table lists about 93,000 clones, about 88% of them singletons. The sequenced material came from blood. The receptors stem from a woman aged 70-85 years in good health. The CDR3 runs from the conserved cysteine through the conserved F or W.

v_gene: TRBV11-2
len: 14
CDR3aa: CASSLDRAGGGAFF

v_gene: TRBV4-3
len: 15
CDR3aa: CASSQDLSGVVGAFF

v_gene: TRBV5-5
len: 17
CDR3aa: CASSLALGARGNTEAFF

v_gene: TRBV28
len: 14
CDR3aa: CASSLQGQIYEQYF

v_gene: TRBV5-4
len: 16
CDR3aa: CASSLVGSSQNNEQFF

v_gene: TRBV29-1
len: 13
CDR3aa: CSGQDRKNTEAFF

v_gene: TRBV12-3/TRBV12-4
len: 12
CDR3aa: CASSKLSEKLFF

v_gene: TRBV30
len: 12
CDR3aa: CAWRSGHTEAFF

v_gene: TRBV18
len: 14
CDR3aa: CASSPGLSPETQYF

v_gene: TRBV19
len: 19
CDR3aa: CASSIGSGQGASGANVLTF

v_gene: TRBV6-6
len: 15
CDR3aa: CASNFQGAQTYEQYF

v_gene: TRBV6-4
len: 16
CDR3aa: CASSDSRAPPNTEAFF

v_gene: TRBV7-9
len: 16
CDR3aa: CASSLAFKELADEQYF

v_gene: TRBV18
len: 14
CDR3aa: CASSTDREVYGYTF

v_gene: TRBV4-1
len: 16
CDR3aa: CASSQANLVVGGELFF

v_gene: TRBV11-3
len: 18
CDR3aa: CASSPLGQIFSSYNEQFF

v_gene: TRBV6-6
len: 14
CDR3aa: CASSYDGQGRLQYF

v_gene: TRBV7-2
len: 15
CDR3aa: CASSPRRAQGGTQYF

v_gene: TRBV7-9
len: 15
CDR3aa: CASSLEGLRNTEAFF

v_gene: TRBV7-9
len: 13
CDR3aa: CASSLQQGTEAFF

v_gene: TRBV7-2
len: 15
CDR3aa: CASSLVAVGGSPLHF

v_gene: TRBV2
len: 14
CDR3aa: CASSDFRGEDGYTF

v_gene: TRBV7-9
len: 14
CDR3aa: CASSFSGANEKLFF

v_gene: TRBV30
len: 14
CDR3aa: CAWKAVSSGNTIYF

v_gene: TRBV3-1/TRBV3-2
len: 16
CDR3aa: CASSQDLVETGYGYTF

v_gene: TRBV6-5
len: 14
CDR3aa: CASKSRATNEKLFF

v_gene: TRBV11-2
len: 13
CDR3aa: CASSLDHPDTQYF

v_gene: TRBV5-4
len: 15
CDR3aa: CASGLKGATNEKLFF

v_gene: TRBV7-9
len: 16
CDR3aa: CATLGGQPTTFYGYTF

v_gene: TRBV7-9
len: 17
CDR3aa: CASSLVGGTPFYNEQFF

v_gene: TRBV6-1
len: 17
CDR3aa: CASSEEAWADSNQPQHF

v_gene: TRBV7-2
len: 14
CDR3aa: CASSLGMVNTEAFF

v_gene: TRBV7-2
len: 15
CDR3aa: CASSISSGQAYEQFF

v_gene: TRBV7-9
len: 13
CDR3aa: CASSLAGIEGYTF

v_gene: TRBV19
len: 12
CDR3aa: CASSQAGTEAFF

v_gene: TRBV7-8
len: 13
CDR3aa: CASRLAGANGYTF

v_gene: TRBV4-1
len: 14
CDR3aa: CASSLGPVNTEAFF

v_gene: TRBV30
len: 14
CDR3aa: CAWREEGRGYGYTF

v_gene: TRBV7-3
len: 15
CDR3aa: CASSLRLGFGGELFF

v_gene: TRBV30
len: 17
CDR3aa: CACYGSKTGRSTGELFF

v_gene: TRBV6-5
len: 15
CDR3aa: CASSALGGGQETQYF

v_gene: TRBV5-1
len: 15
CDR3aa: CASSLPPGQGYEQFF